This T cell receptor (beta chain) was observed in a study of Graves' ophthalmopathy and Graves' hyperthyroidism. RNA transcripts yielded amplified TCR beta CDR3 regions. An opening RT-PCR round employed HTBI primers and preceded a second-round multiplex PCR. TCRdb fed the multiplex PCR reads into MiXCR, producing one record per CDR3 protein. The repertoire holds about 39,000 distinct CDR3 sequences, with approximately 53% as singletons. Stable hyperthyroid donors showed no ophthalmopathy during 18 months follow-up. Patients with other autoimmune diseases, uncontrolled infections, pregnancy or lactation were excluded. The diagnosis combined clinical symptoms, thyroxine, TRAb, thyroid ultrasound and orbital computed tomography scans. As concerns this clonotype: A read error may account for a junction end that differs from germline.

This CDR3 has 16 residues. The germline V gene has CDR1 SEHNR and CDR2 FQNEAQ (reference sequence). The chain joins TRBV7-9 to TRBJ1-2, with 10 bases that match TRBD1. The sample was peripheral blood. The receptor comes from an adult woman with stable Graves' hyperthyroidism. In nucleotides, the CDR3 is TGCGCCAGCAGCCAAGATCAGGGGACAGGGGCCTATGGCTACACCTTC. Residues: CASSQDQGTGAYGYTF. Variable domain in full (rest from reference TRBV7-9 and TRBJ1-2): DTGVSQNPRHKITKRGQNVTFRCDPISEHNRLYWYRQTLGQGPEFLTYFQNEAQLEKSRLLSDRFSAERPKGSFSTLEIQRTEQGDSAMYLCASSQDQGTGAYGYTFGSGTRLTVV.